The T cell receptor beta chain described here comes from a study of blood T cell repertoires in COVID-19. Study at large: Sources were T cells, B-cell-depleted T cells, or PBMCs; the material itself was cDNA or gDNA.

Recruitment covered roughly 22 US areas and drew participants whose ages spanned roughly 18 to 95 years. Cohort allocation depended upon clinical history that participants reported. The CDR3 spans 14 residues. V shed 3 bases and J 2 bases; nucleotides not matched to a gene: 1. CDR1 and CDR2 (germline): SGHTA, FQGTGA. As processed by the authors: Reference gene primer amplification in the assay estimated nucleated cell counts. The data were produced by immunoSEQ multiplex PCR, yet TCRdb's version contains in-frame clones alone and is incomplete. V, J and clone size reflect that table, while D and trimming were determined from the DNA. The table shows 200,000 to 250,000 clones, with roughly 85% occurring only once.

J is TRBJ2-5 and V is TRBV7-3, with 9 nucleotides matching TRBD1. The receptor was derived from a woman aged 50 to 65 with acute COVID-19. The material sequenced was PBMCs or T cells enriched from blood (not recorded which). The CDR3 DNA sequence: TGTGCCAGCAGCTTTGGGACAGGGCAAGAGACCCAGTACTTC. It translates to CASSFGTGQETQYF.